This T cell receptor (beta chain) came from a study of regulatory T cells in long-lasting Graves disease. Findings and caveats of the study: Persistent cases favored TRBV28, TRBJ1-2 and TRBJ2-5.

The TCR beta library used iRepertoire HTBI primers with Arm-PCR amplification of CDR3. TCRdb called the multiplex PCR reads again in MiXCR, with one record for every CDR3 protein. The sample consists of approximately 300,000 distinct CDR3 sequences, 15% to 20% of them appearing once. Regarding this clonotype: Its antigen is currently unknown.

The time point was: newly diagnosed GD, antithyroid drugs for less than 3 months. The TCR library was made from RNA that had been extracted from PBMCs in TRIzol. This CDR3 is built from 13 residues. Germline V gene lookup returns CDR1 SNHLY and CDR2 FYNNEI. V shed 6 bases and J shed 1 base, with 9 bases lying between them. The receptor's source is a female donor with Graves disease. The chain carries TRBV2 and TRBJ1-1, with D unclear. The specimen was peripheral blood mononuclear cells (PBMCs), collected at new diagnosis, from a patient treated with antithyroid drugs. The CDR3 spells CASRRWPNTEAFF. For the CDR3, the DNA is TGTGCCAGCAGGAGATGGCCGAACACTGAAGCTTTCTTT.